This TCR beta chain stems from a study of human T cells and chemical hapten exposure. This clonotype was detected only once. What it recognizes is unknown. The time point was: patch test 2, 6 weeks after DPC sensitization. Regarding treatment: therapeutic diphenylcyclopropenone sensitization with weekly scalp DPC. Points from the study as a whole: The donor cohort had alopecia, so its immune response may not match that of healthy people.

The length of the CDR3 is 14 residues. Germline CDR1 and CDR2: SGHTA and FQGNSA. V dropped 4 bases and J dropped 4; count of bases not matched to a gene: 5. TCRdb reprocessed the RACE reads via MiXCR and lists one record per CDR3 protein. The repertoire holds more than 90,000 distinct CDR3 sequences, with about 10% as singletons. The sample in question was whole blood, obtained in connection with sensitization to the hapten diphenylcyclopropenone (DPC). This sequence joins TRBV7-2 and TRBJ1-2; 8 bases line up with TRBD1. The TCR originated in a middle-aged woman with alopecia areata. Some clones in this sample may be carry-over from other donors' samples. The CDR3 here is CASSWRTGTYGYTF. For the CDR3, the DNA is TGTGCCAGCAGCTGGAGGACAGGGACCTATGGCTACACCTTC.